Listed below are T cell receptor beta chains from one sample, sequenced in a study of CD8 T cells in ankylosing spondylitis. TCRdb processed the 5' RACE reads anew with MiXCR; each CDR3 protein has one entry. The sample yields 110,000 to 150,000 distinct CDR3 sequences, roughly 7.7% seen once. Material: synovial fluid, either unsorted or a sorted T cell fraction (not recorded which). The receptors here all came from a male donor with ankylosing spondylitis. Both conserved end residues are trimmed from each CDR3. Each record gives: D gene, V gene, CDR3 protein. The D gene is left open where the match is weak.

d_gene: TRBD1; v_gene: TRBV2; CDR3aa: ASNRGGQPQH
d_gene: -; v_gene: TRBV20-1; CDR3aa: SASHLGRDGYT
d_gene: TRBD2; v_gene: TRBV6-1; CDR3aa: ASRNGLAADTQY
d_gene: -; v_gene: TRBV4-3; CDR3aa: ASSQSASYQETQY
d_gene: TRBD1; v_gene: TRBV12-3/TRBV12-4; CDR3aa: ASSFHGTGYNEQF
d_gene: -; v_gene: TRBV7-2; CDR3aa: ASSLKLTDTQY
d_gene: -; v_gene: TRBV28; CDR3aa: ASSPHPTSEWSYNEQF
d_gene: -; v_gene: TRBV20-1; CDR3aa: SARDPKGGETQY
d_gene: -; v_gene: TRBV4-3; CDR3aa: ASSQVGQGIHEQY
d_gene: TRBD1; v_gene: TRBV7-2; CDR3aa: ASSVAGTGSHEQY
d_gene: -; v_gene: TRBV9; CDR3aa: ASSVGPVTNEKLF
d_gene: -; v_gene: TRBV29-1; CDR3aa: SVDMRGEISYNEQF
d_gene: -; v_gene: TRBV24-1; CDR3aa: ATSTGIEAF
d_gene: -; v_gene: TRBV7-3; CDR3aa: ASSRTSSYTQGQF
d_gene: TRBD2; v_gene: TRBV5-1; CDR3aa: ASGGIAGARETQY
d_gene: -; v_gene: TRBV7-2; CDR3aa: ASSLAHQPQH
d_gene: -; v_gene: TRBV7-8; CDR3aa: ASSPWRAPGRTEAF
d_gene: -; v_gene: TRBV5-1; CDR3aa: ASSLDRPNTEAF
d_gene: TRBD1; v_gene: TRBV3-1; CDR3aa: ASSQAGTDYGYT
d_gene: -; v_gene: TRBV6-1; CDR3aa: ASIEHPDRSQPQH
d_gene: -; v_gene: TRBV5-1; CDR3aa: ASSVQLMNTEAF
d_gene: -; v_gene: TRBV12-3/TRBV12-4; CDR3aa: ASSLLGTSYEQY
d_gene: -; v_gene: TRBV2; CDR3aa: ASTRGSYNSPLH
d_gene: TRBD1; v_gene: TRBV7-2; CDR3aa: ASSLGPGGPEAF
d_gene: TRBD1; v_gene: TRBV27; CDR3aa: ASSILQGDTQY
d_gene: TRBD1; v_gene: TRBV4-3; CDR3aa: ASSPWTGAGANVLT
d_gene: TRBD2; v_gene: TRBV7-9; CDR3aa: ASSLALAGTYNEQF
d_gene: TRBD1; v_gene: TRBV19; CDR3aa: ASTPTGIMKTQY
d_gene: TRBD1; v_gene: TRBV20-1; CDR3aa: SAVRTGSGNTIY
d_gene: TRBD2; v_gene: TRBV9; CDR3aa: ASGRDYNEQF
d_gene: -; v_gene: TRBV6-5; CDR3aa: ASSYALLADTQY
d_gene: -; v_gene: TRBV20-1; CDR3aa: SAIGGSYSYNEQF
d_gene: TRBD2; v_gene: TRBV5-1; CDR3aa: ASSRLAGEGYEQY
d_gene: -; v_gene: TRBV28; CDR3aa: ASSYNRNQPQH
d_gene: -; v_gene: TRBV20-1; CDR3aa: SAINPAGFSYEQY
d_gene: -; v_gene: TRBV5-4; CDR3aa: ASSFQGSNQPQH
d_gene: -; v_gene: TRBV1; CDR3aa: TSSQADRRAEAF
d_gene: -; v_gene: TRBV19; CDR3aa: ASSTGQLTGELF
d_gene: TRBD1; v_gene: TRBV29-1; CDR3aa: SVGQTPND
d_gene: -; v_gene: TRBV20-1; CDR3aa: SARPPGAQY
d_gene: TRBD1; v_gene: TRBV7-2; CDR3aa: ASSPGQGISGANVLT
d_gene: -; v_gene: TRBV10-3; CDR3aa: AIGGISTDTQY
d_gene: TRBD1; v_gene: TRBV7-2; CDR3aa: ASSRSGQASTDTQY
d_gene: TRBD1; v_gene: TRBV12-3/TRBV12-4; CDR3aa: ASRWDREHGYT
d_gene: -; v_gene: TRBV11-2; CDR3aa: ASSFRVVGYNEQF
d_gene: -; v_gene: TRBV10-3; CDR3aa: AISLTGYEQY
d_gene: -; v_gene: TRBV27; CDR3aa: ASLAANTEAF
d_gene: -; v_gene: TRBV28; CDR3aa: ASTLSGGVGYT
d_gene: TRBD1; v_gene: TRBV5-5; CDR3aa: ASSSGQRYYEQY